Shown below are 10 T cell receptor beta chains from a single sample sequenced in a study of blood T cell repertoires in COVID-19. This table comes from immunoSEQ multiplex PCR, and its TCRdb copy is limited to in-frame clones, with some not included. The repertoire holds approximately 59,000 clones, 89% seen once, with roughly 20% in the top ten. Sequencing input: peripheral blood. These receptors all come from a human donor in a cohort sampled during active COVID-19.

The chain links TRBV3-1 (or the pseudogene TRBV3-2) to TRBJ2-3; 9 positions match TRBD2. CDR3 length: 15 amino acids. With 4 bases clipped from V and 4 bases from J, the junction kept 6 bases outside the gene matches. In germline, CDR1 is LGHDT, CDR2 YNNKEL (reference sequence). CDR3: CASSPAGGGADTQYF. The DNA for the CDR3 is TGTGCCAGCAGCCCGGCTGGCGGGGGGGCAGATACGCAGTATTTT.

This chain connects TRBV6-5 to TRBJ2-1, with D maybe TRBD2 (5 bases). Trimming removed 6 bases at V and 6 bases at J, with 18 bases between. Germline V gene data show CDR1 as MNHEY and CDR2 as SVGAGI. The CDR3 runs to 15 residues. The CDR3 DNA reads TGTGCCAGCAGCCCGGCCCCGGGGTTAACCAATGAGCAGTTCTTC. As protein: CASSPAPGLTNEQFF.

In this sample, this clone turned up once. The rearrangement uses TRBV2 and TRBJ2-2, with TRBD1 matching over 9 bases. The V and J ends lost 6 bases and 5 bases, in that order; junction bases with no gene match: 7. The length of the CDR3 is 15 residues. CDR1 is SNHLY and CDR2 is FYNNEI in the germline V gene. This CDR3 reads CASSGSGTGTGELFF. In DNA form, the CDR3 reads TGTGCCAGCAGCGGCTCCGGGACAGGGACCGGGGAGCTGTTTTTT.

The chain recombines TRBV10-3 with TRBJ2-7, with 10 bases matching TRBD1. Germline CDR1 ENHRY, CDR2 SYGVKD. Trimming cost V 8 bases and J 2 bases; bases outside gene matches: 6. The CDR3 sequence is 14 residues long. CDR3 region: CAIGGQGNAYEQYF. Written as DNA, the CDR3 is TGTGCCATCGGGGGACAGGGGAACGCCTACGAGCAGTACTTC.

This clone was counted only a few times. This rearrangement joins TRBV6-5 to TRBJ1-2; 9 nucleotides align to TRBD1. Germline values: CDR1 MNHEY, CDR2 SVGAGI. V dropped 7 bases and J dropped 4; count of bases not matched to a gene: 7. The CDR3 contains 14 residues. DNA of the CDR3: TGTGCCAGCAAACCGGGACAGGGAGGCTATGGCTACACCTTC. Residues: CASKPGQGGYGYTF.

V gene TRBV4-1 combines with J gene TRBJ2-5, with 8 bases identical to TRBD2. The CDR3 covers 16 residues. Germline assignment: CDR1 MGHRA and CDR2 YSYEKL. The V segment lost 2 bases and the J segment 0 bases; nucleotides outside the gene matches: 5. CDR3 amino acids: CASSQTPGGDQETQYF. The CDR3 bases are TGCGCCAGCAGCCAAACTCCCGGGGGGGACCAAGAGACCCAGTACTTC.

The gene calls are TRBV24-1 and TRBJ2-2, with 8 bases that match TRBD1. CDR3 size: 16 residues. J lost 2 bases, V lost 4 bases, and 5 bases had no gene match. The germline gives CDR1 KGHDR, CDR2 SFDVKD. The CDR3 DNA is TGTGCCACCAGTGACCCAGGACAGGGAAACACCGGGGAGCTGTTTTTT. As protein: CATSDPGQGNTGELFF.

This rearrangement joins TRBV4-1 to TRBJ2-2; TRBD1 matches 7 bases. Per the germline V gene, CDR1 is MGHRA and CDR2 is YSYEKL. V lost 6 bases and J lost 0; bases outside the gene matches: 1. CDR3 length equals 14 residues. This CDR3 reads CASRGTANTGELFF. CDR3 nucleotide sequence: TGCGCCAGCAGAGGGACAGCGAACACCGGGGAGCTGTTTTTT.

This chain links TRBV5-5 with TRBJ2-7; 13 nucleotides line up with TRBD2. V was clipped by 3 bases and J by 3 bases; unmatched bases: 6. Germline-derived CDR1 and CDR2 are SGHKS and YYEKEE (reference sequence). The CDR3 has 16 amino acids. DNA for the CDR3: TGTGCCAGCAGCTCTGGACTAGCGGGGGTCTTCTACGAGCAGTACTTC. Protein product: CASSSGLAGVFYEQYF. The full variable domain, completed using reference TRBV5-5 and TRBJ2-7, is DAGVTQSPTHLIKTRGQQVTLRCSPISGHKSVSWYQQVLGQGPQFIFQYYEKEERGRGNFPDRFSARQFPNYSSELNVNALLLGDSALYLCASSSGLAGVFYEQYFGPGTRLTVT.

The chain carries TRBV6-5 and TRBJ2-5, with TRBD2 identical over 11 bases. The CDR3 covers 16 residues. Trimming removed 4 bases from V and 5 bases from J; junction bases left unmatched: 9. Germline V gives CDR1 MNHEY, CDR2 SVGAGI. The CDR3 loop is CASSLNSGGAGETQYF. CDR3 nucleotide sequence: TGTGCCAGCAGTTTAAATAGCGGGGGGGCTGGGGAGACCCAGTACTTC.